Shown below are 9 T cell receptor beta chains from a single sample sequenced in a study of blood T cells in healthy people across ages. With a J-beta primer mix and a sample-barcoded 5' primer, a second PCR ran about 6 to 11 cycles. TCRdb passed the 5' RACE reads through MiXCR, listing each CDR3 protein once. The table has about 840,000 distinct CDR3 sequences, roughly 29% seen once. This sample was also put to use in a study of T cells of mothers and their children.

Sequenced: blood. These receptors were obtained from a woman aged 40 to 50 in good health.

For this clonotype: Just one base apart from a much larger clone, this may be a read error. J is TRBJ2-1 and V is TRBV20-1, with D tentatively TRBD1 (5 bases). The V gene lost 7 bases and the J gene lost 5 bases, with 15 bases spanning the gap. The CDR3 consists of 13 residues. The germline gives CDR1 DFQATT, CDR2 SNEGSKA (reference sequence). The CDR3 spells CSVRWGGDNEQFF. The CDR3 DNA reads TGCAGTGTTAGGTGGGGCGGAGACAATGAGCAGTTCTTC.

This clonotype was seen a handful of times. V gene TRBV6-6 combines with J gene TRBJ2-3, with 15 bases matching TRBD2. V was pared by 6 bases and J by 1 base, with 2 bases of the junction left unmatched. This CDR3 spans 16 amino acids. The germline gives CDR1 MNHNY, CDR2 SVGAGI (reference sequence). The CDR3 DNA reads TGTGCCAGCAGGGGGACTAGCGGGGGGCGCACAGATACGCAGTATTTT. Translated: CASRGTSGGRTDTQYF.

This clonotype was recorded at least ten times. The chain joins TRBV15 to TRBJ1-2; TRBD1 might be the D (5 bases). Germline CDR1 and CDR2: LNHNV and YYDKDF (reference sequence). The V end lost 4 bases, the J end lost 4 bases, and 13 bases lay between the germline ends. This CDR3 spans 14 amino acids. The DNA for the CDR3 is TGTGCCACCAGCAATCCCGGACAAGCCTATGGCTACACCTTC. Its protein product is CATSNPGQAYGYTF.

Details on this clonotype: One junction end does not reproduce the germline sequence, and a read error may be involved. The gene calls are TRBV7-2 and TRBJ2-3; D not certain. The CDR3 runs 14 residues. Germline CDR1 is SGHTA and CDR2 is FQGNSA. The CDR3, as DNA: TGTGCCAGCGGCTTAGGGCCACTAACAGATACGCAGTATTTT. Protein: CASGLGPLTDTQYF. Supplemented by reference TRBV7-2 and TRBJ2-3, the full variable domain reads GAGVSQSPSNKVTEKGKDVELRCDPISGHTALYWYRQSLGQGLEFLIYFQGNSAPDKSGLPSDRFSAERTGGSVSTLTIQRTQQEDSAVYLCASGLGPLTDTQYFGPGTRLTVL.

The gene calls are TRBV7-2 and TRBJ1-6; D might be TRBD1 (6 bases). The length of the CDR3 is 15 residues. Germline CDR1 reads SGHTA; CDR2 reads FQGNSA. Trimming took 7 bases from V and 9 from J, leaving 19 bases between them. CDR3 loop: CASNRRGGLASPLHF. The CDR3 bases are TGTGCCAGCAACAGACGCGGGGGGCTCGCTTCACCCCTCCACTTT. The full variable domain, rest sourced from reference TRBV7-2 and TRBJ1-6, is GAGVSQSPSNKVTEKGKDVELRCDPISGHTALYWYRQSLGQGLEFLIYFQGNSAPDKSGLPSDRFSAERTGGSVSTLTIQRTQQEDSAVYLCASNRRGGLASPLHFGNGTRLTVT.

The chain has TRBV14 and TRBJ2-3, with D tentatively TRBD2 (6 bases). The CDR3 covers 14 residues. The ends were cut back, 7 bases at V and 3 bases at J, with 14 bases in the middle. Germline assignment: CDR1 SGHDN and CDR2 FVKESK. CDR3 nucleotides: TGTGCCAGCACCCACTACGGGGGAACAGATACGCAGTATTTT. Amino acids: CASTHYGGTDTQYF.

At least ten counts were recorded for this clonotype. The CDR3 spells CATSDTGRTDTQYF. CDR3 nucleotide sequence: TGTGCCACCAGTGACACAGGGAGAACAGATACGCAGTATTTT. The chain combines TRBV24-1 with TRBJ2-3; maybe TRBD1 (6 bases). The CDR3 totals 14 residues. Germline CDR1 and CDR2: KGHDR and SFDVKD. Trimming removed 4 bases from V and 3 bases from J, with 10 bases in between.

As concerns this clonotype: This sequence may be a read error, since a much larger clone differs from it by one base. This chain connects TRBV28 to TRBJ2-5; a weak D match, TRBD2 (6 bases). Germline CDR1 MDHEN, CDR2 SYDVKM. This CDR3 spans 15 amino acids. CDR3 bases: TGTGCCGGCAGTTTAGGCGGGGCGGGGAAAGAGACCCAGTACTTC. This translates into CAGSLGGAGKETQYF.

The V gene is TRBV27, the J gene TRBJ2-3; 8 bases agree with TRBD2. With V trimmed by 4 bases and J by 4 bases, 10 bases remained unmatched. Germline V gene sequence: CDR1 MNHEY, CDR2 SMNVEV (reference sequence). The CDR3 totals 16 residues. The CDR3 nucleotides are TGTGCCAGCAGTTCCCGGGGGGGGCGGATTCCAGATACGCAGTATTTT. Its translation: CASSSRGGRIPDTQYF.